Sequencing of this T cell receptor beta chain was carried out in a study of Ad26.COV2.S vaccination and SARS-CoV-2 variants. The wider study: This donor came from the COV1001 trial of Ad26.COV2.S. Once, or twice with 56 days between doses, Ad26.COV2.S was given intramuscularly.

A note on this clone: Its antigen is not known.

Sequencing used immunoSEQ multiplex PCR; TCRdb keeps in-frame clones, though not all of them. The data hold about 400,000 clones, with 92% observed a single time. The study, taken as a whole, reports: Recipients given vaccine exceeded placebo recipients in spike-specific TCR breadth. Reported post-vaccination CD8+ and CD4+ T cell responses to spike showed substantial breadth.

Specified treatment: 15 to 20 received Ad26.COV2.S at low or high dose, single or two shots; about 5 received placebo; per-sample allocation not given. It was on day 63 after the first vaccine or placebo injection that samples were taken. Trimming shortened V by 0 bases and J by 7 bases, and 7 bases separated the two germline ends. The CDR3 is made up of 13 amino acids. Germline-derived CDR1 and CDR2 are GTSNPN and SVGIG (reference sequence). This receptor was taken from a person between 18 and 65 years old who received the Ad26.COV2.S COVID-19 vaccine or a placebo. The rearrangement links TRBV30 to TRBJ1-6, with D uncertain. This specimen consisted of peripheral blood, obtained in a trial of Ad26.COV2.S vaccine versus placebo. The CDR3 sequence: CAWSVGQNSPLHF. CDR3 nucleotides: TGTGCCTGGAGTGTAGGCCAGAATTCACCCCTCCACTTT.